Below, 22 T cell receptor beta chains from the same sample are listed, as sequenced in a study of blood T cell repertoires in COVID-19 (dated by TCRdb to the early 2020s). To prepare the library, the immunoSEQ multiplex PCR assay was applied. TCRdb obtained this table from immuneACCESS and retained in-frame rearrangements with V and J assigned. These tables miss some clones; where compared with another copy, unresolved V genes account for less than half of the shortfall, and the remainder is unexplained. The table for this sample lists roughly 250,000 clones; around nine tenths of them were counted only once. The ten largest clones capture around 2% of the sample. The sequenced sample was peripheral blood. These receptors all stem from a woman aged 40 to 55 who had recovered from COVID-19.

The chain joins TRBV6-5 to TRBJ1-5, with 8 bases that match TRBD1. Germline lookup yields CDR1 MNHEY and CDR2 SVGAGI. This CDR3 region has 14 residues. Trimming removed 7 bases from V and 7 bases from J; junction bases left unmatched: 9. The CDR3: CASTYRTGSQPQHF. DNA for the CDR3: TGTGCCAGCACCTATAGGACAGGGAGCCAGCCCCAGCATTTT.

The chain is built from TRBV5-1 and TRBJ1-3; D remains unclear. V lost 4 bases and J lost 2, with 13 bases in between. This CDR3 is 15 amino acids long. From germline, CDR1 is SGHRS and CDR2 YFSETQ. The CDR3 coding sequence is TGCGCCAGCAGCCGGGAGGGCAGTGCTGGAAACACCATATATTTT. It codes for CASSREGSAGNTIYF.

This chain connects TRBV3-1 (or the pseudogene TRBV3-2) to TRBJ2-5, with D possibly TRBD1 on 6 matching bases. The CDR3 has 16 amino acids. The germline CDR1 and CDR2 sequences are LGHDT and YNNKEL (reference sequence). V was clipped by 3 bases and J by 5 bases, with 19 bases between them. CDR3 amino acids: CASSQHGTSPSETQYF. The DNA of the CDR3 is TGTGCCAGCAGCCAGCACGGGACAAGTCCGAGCGAGACCCAGTACTTC.

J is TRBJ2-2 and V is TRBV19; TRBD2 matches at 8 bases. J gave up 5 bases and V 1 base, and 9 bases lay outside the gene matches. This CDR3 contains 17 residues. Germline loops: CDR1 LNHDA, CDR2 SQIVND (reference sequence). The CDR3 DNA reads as TGTGCCAGTAGTATAGCCGCTAGCGGGCCTCGAACCGGGGAGCTGTTTTTT. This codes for CASSIAASGPRTGELFF.

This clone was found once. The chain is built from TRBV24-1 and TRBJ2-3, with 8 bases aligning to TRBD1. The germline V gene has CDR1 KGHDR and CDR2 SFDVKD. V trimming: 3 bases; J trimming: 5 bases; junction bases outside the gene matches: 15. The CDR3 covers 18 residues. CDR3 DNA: TGTGCCACCAGTGATCCCCGGGGACAGGTGATGCTGGGAGATACGCAGTATTTT. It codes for CATSDPRGQVMLGDTQYF.

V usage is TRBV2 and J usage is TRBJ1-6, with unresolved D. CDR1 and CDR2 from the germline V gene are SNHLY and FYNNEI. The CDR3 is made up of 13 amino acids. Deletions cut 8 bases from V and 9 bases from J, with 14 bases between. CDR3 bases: TGTGCCAGCGGAGACTCAGCGGCTTCACCCCTCCACTTT. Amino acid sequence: CASGDSAASPLHF.

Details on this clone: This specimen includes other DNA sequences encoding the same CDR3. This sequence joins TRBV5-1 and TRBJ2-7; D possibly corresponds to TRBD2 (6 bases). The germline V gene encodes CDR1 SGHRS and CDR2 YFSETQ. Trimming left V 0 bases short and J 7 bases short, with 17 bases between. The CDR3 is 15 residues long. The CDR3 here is CASSLAGGGMIEQYF. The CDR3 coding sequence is TGCGCCAGCAGCTTGGCCGGTGGGGGGATGATAGAGCAGTACTTC.

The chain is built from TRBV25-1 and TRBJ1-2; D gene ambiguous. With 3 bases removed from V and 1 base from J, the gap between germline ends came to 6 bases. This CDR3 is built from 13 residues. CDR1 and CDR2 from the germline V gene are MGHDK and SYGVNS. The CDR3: CASSEAGNYGYTF. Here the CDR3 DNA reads TGTGCCAGCAGTGAGGCGGGTAACTATGGCTACACCTTC.

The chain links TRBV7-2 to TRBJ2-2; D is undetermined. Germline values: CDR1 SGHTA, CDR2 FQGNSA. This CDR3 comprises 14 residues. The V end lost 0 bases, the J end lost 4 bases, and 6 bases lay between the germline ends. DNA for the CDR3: TGTGCCAGCAGCTTAGCCTTCAGCACCGGGGAGCTGTTTTTT. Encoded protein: CASSLAFSTGELFF.

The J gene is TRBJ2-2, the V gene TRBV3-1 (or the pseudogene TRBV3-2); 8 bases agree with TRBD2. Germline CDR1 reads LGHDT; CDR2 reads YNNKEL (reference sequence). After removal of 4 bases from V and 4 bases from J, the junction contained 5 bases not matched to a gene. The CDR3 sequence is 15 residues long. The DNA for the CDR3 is TGTGCCAGCAGCCTAGGACTAGCCGCCACCGGGGAGCTGTTTTTT. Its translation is CASSLGLAATGELFF.

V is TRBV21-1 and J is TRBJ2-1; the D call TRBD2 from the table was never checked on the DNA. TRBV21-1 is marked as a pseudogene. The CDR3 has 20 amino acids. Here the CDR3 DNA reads TGTGCCAGCAGCAAATCCGCGGCGACTAGCGGGGGCACAATGCAGTATGAGCAGTTCTTC. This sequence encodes CASSKSAATSGGTMQYEQFF.

The CDR3 protein is CASSLQGKGAYEQYF. CDR3 bases: TGTGCCAGCAGCTTACAGGGGAAGGGGGCCTACGAGCAGTACTTC. The chain uses TRBV5-6 and TRBJ2-7, with 7 bases fitting TRBD1. The CDR3 contains 15 residues. V was pared by 2 bases and J by 2 bases, with 7 bases of the junction left unmatched. Looked up from germline, CDR1 is SGHDT and CDR2 is YYEEEE.

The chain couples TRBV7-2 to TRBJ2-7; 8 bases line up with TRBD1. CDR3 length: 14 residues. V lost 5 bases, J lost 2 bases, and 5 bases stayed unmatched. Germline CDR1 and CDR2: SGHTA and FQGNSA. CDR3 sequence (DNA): TGTGCCAGCAGCCCGAGGACAGGGACCTACGAGCAGTACTTC. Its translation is CASSPRTGTYEQYF. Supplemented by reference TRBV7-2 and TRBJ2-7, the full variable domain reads GAGVSQSPSNKVTEKGKDVELRCDPISGHTALYWYRQSLGQGLEFLIYFQGNSAPDKSGLPSDRFSAERTGGSVSTLTIQRTQQEDSAVYLCASSPRTGTYEQYFGPGTRLTVT.

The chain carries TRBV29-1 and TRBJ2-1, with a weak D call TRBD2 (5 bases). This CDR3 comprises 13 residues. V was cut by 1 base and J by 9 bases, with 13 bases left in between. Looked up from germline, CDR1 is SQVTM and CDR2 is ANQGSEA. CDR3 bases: TGCAGCGTTGAAGCCCCGGCGGGTATTGAGCAGTTCTTC. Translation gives CSVEAPAGIEQFF.

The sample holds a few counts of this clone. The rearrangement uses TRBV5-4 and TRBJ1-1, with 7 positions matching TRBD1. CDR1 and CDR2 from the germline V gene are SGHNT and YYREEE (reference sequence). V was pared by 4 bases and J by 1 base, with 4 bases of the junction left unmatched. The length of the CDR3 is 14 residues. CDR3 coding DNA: TGTGCCAGCAGCCTGGGACAGAGGAACACTGAAGCTTTCTTT. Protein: CASSLGQRNTEAFF. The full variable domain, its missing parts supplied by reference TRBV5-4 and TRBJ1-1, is ETGVTQSPTHLIKTRGQQVTLRCSSQSGHNTVSWYQQALGQGPQFIFQYYREEENGRGNFPPRFSGLQFPNYSSELNVNALELDDSALYLCASSLGQRNTEAFFGQGTRLTVV.

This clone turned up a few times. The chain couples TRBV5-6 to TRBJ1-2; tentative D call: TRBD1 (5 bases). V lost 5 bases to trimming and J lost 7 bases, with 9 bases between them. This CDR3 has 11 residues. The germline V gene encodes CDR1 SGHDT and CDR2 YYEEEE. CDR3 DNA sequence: TGTGCCAGCAGGATGGGGGGTGGCTACACCTTC. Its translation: CASRMGGGYTF.

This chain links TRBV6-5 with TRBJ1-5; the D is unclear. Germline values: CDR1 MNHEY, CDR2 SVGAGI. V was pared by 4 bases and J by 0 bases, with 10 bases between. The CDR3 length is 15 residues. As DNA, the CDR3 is TGTGCCAGCAGTTTCGAGACATATAGCAATCAGCCCCAGCATTTT. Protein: CASSFETYSNQPQHF.

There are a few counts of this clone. Here the CDR3 DNA reads TGTGCCAGCAGTTTCGACAGGGGGACCTACAATGAGCAGTTCTTC. This translates into CASSFDRGTYNEQFF. The chain carries TRBV6-5 and TRBJ2-1, with TRBD1 identical over 9 bases. The CDR3 contains 15 residues. The germline V gene has CDR1 MNHEY and CDR2 SVGAGI. V dropped 4 bases and J dropped 2; count of bases not matched to a gene: 3.

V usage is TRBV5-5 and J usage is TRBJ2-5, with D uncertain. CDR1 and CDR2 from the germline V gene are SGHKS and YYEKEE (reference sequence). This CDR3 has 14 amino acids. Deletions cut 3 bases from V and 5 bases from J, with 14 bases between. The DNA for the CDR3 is TGTGCCAGCAGCTATGCGGCTCCGGTGGAGACCCAGTACTTC. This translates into CASSYAAPVETQYF.

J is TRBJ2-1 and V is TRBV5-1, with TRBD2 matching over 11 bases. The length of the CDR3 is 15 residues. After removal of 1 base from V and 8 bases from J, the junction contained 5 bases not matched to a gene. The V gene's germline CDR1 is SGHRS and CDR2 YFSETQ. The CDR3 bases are TGCGCCAGCAGCTTGACTAGCGGGAGTCCCCATGAGCAGTTCTTC. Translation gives CASSLTSGSPHEQFF.

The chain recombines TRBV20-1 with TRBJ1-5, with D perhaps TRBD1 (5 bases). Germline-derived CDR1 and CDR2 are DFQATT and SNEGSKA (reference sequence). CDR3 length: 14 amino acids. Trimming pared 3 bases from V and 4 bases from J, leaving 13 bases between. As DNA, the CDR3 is TGCAGTGCTAGTTCCAGGGTTGGGAATCAGCCCCAGCATTTT. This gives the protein CSASSRVGNQPQHF.

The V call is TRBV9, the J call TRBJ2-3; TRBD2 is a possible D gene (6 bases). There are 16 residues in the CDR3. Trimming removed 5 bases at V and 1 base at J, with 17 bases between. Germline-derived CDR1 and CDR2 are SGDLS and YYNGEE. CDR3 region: CASSGYRGMGTDTQYF. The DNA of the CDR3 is TGTGCCAGCAGTGGGTACCGCGGGATGGGCACAGATACGCAGTATTTT.